Listed below are T cell receptor beta chains from one sample, sequenced in a study of T-cell reconstitution after alpha-beta-depleted transplantation in children. One entry per CDR3 protein results from TCRdb running MiXCR on the PCR reads. Of fewer than 750,000 distinct CDR3 sequences in the sample, under 30% were seen once. Source: PBMCs, mostly from graft donor cells, taken 360 days after TCRalphabeta/CD19-depleted stem cell transplant. All receptors derive from a boy under two years old who had a stem cell transplant for acute myeloid leukemia, so the T cells may come from the graft donor. The CDR3 runs from the conserved cysteine through the conserved F or W. The D gene is left open where the match is weak. Clone size is shown for a subset of rows, as once, few, many or a class of expanded clone.

cdr3_nt | cdr3_aa | j_call | d_call | clone_size | v_call
TGTGCCAGCACGAAGGGCCTACCCGGCAATTCACCCCTCCACTTT | CASTKGLPGNSPLHF | TRBJ1-6 | - | once | TRBV7-9
TGTGCCAGTACTCCGGGGGACAGGGTGGGAAAGACCCAGTACTTC | CASTPGDRVGKTQYF | TRBJ2-5 | TRBD1 | many | TRBV28
TGCAGTGCTAGGTTTCCCTCAGGCACAGATACGCAGTATTTT | CSARFPSGTDTQYF | TRBJ2-3 | - | many | TRBV20-1
TGTGCCAGCAGCTTAGAGTTCGCGTTGGCTTTCTTT | CASSLEFALAFF | TRBJ1-1 | - | once | TRBV7-9
TGCGCCAGCAGCTCAACAGGGGCCTACGAGCAGTACTTC | CASSSTGAYEQYF | TRBJ2-7 | TRBD1 | few | TRBV5-1
TGTGCCAGCAAGGGACCATCCCCGGATACGCAGTATTTT | CASKGPSPDTQYF | TRBJ2-3 | - | many | TRBV6-2/TRBV6-3
TGTGCCGGTAGGACGTTCCCCTACGAGCAGTACTTC | CAGRTFPYEQYF | TRBJ2-7 | - | - | TRBV12-3/TRBV12-4
TGTGCCACCAGCAGAGATACGACAGACAATCAGCCCCAGCATTTT | CATSRDTTDNQPQHF | TRBJ1-5 | - | - | TRBV15
TGTGCCATCTTGAGGCCAGGGAACACTGAAGCTTTCTTT | CAILRPGNTEAFF | TRBJ1-1 | - | many | TRBV10-3
TGCAGTGCTAGTTCCCTCCTGGGGTCCGGGTGGCGAAACGAGCAGTACTTC | CSASSLLGSGWRNEQYF | TRBJ2-7 | - | - | TRBV20-1
TGTGCCAGCAGCTCGGGTCAACCGGGACCCGGGGACGAGCAGTACTTC | CASSSGQPGPGDEQYF | TRBJ2-7 | - | - | TRBV7-9